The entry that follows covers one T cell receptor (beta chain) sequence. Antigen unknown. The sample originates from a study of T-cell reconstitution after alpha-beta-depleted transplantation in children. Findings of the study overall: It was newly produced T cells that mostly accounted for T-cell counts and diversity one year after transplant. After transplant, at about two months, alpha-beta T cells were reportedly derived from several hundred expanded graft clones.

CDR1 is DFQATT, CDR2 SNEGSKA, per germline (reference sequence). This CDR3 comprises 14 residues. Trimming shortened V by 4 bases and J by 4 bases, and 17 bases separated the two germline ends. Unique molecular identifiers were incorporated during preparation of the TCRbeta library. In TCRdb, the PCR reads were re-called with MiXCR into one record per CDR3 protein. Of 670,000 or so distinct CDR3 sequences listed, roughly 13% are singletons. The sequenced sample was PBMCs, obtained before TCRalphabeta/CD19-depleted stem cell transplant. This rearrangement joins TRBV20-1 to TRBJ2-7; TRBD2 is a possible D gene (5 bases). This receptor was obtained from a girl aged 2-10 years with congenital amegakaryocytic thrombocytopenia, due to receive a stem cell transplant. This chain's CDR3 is CSAILAPPGYEQYF. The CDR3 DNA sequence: TGCAGTGCTATCCTGGCCCCACCGGGATACGAGCAGTACTTC.